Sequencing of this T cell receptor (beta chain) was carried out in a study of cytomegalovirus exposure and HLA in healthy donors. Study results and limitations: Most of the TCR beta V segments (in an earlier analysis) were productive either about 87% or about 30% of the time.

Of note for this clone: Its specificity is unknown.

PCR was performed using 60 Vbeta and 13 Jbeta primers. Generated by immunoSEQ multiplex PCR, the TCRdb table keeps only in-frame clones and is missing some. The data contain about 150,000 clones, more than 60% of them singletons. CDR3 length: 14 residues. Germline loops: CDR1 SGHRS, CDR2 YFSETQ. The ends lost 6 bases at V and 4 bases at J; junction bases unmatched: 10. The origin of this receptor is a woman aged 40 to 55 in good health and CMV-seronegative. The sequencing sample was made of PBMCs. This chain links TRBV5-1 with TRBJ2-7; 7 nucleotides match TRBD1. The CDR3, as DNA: TGCGCCAGCACATTGGGACAGAGTGAATACGAGCAGTACTTC. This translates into CASTLGQSEYEQYF.